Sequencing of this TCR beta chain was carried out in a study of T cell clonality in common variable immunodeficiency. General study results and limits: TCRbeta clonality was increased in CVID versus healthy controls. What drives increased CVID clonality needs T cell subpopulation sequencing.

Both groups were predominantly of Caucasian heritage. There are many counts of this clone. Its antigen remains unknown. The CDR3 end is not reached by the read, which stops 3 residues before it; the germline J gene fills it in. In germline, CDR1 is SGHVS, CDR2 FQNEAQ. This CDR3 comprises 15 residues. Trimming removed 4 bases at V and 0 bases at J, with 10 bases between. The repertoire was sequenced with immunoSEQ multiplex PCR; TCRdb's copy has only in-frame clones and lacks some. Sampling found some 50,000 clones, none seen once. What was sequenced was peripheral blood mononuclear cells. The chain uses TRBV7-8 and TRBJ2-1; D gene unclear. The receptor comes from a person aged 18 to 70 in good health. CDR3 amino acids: CASSSSPSSYNEQFF. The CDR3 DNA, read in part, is TGTGCCAGCAGCTCCAGTCCTTCCTCCTACAATGAG.